This T cell receptor (beta chain) was retrieved from a study of blood T cell repertoires in COVID-19. Study-wide background: Samples of COVID-19 (acute and convalescent) were obtained from the United States, Italy and Spain. Sources were T cells, B-cell-depleted T cells, or PBMCs; the material itself was cDNA or gDNA.

The CDR3 is 13 residues long. Germline V gene sequence: CDR1 MNHEY, CDR2 SMNVEV (reference sequence). With 3 bases removed from V and 6 bases from J, the gap between germline ends came to 11 bases. As originally analysed: The assay estimated nucleated cells by amplifying reference gene primers. Sequencing used immunoSEQ multiplex PCR; TCRdb keeps in-frame clones, though not all of them. V, J and clone size are those of that table, while D and trimming were read from the DNA. Seen here are 55,000 to 60,000 clones, about 85% observed once, and the top ten hold more than 4.5%. The chain couples TRBV27 to TRBJ1-2; no clear D. This receptor was obtained from a man aged 35 to 55 with active COVID-19. Sequencing used peripheral blood. As DNA, the CDR3 is TGTGCCAGCAGTTTCCGAGGGTCCGATGGCTACACCTTC. Translated, it gives CASSFRGSDGYTF.